This T cell receptor beta chain was obtained from a study of brain T cells in children with intractable seizures (dated by TCRdb to the early 2020s). Broadly, across the study: Resected brain tissue from 50 to 55 pediatric epilepsy surgery cases was initially screened for immune gene transcripts with a NanoString immunology panel. Among the approximately twelve selected surgery cases, eight also had pre-surgery blood sequenced, leaving four with brain tissue only.

The study at large found these results: Because sequencing depth differed between pre- and post-surgery blood, the absence of clones from the pre-surgery sample may reflect undersampling. Viral specificity was inferred only from CDR3 sequence similarity, and patients' HCMV serostatus was unknown.

The intended sense of this specimen's time point label: blood from clinic visit 5 months post-surgery; TSC patient then seizure free. The surgery cases with the highest brain T cell transcript signatures were chosen for TCR beta chain sequencing of brain tissue, and also of blood when blood was available. Before surgery, patients had received at least one anti-epileptic drug. The TCR-sequenced patients were children whose drug-resistant epilepsy was caused by tuberous sclerosis complex, focal cortical dysplasia, Rasmussen encephalitis or hemimegalencephaly. Bulk genomic DNA was extracted from unsorted brain tissue and whole blood with the Monarch genomic DNA purification kit. As to this clone: Its antigen is unknown. Per-base qualities were not stored, and no clone one base away is much larger.

V loses 5 bases, J loses 1 base, and the germline ends lie 8 bases apart. As encoded in the germline V gene, CDR1 is SGHTA while CDR2 is FQGTGA. From its cysteine to its phenylalanine, the CDR3 spans 13 amino acids. This entry keeps only the CDR3 DNA: 39 bases, framed from base 1. The immunoSEQ assay was used to generate TCR beta chain sequences from genomic DNA. Per the authors' processing: Any CDR3 sequence that did not begin with the conserved framework cysteine at position 104 was removed by hand. Clonality was calculated as one minus the normalized Shannon's Diversity Index, with values ranging from 0 (maximal diversity) to 1 (oligoclonal). Chi-squared comparison-of-proportions tests were used to check whether the frequency of the same CDR3 differed between samples, for example brain versus blood. Public clonotypes were found through immuneACCESS searches, while the VDJdb browser was used to judge similarity to known antiviral clonotypes. Entries here come from immuneACCESS through TCRdb and include only in-frame sequences with V and J called. Some clones fail to appear in such tables; in the studies checked, an unresolved V gene covers under half of the shortfall, and the cause of the remainder is unknown. V and J calls and clone size follow that table, whereas D and trimming were derived from the DNA. The table for this sample lists 340,000 or so clones; about 94% of them were counted only once. Roughly 6% of the sample goes to the ten largest clones.

Sequenced here: peripheral blood, sampled more than 4 months after surgery. The sequence joins TRBV7-3 to TRBJ1-1; the D gene is not confidently resolved. The source of this sequence is a boy under two years old with tuberous sclerosis and intractable seizures. The DNA reads TGTGCCAGCAGCCCGACTGCGAACACTGAAGCTTTCTTT. This codes for CASSPTANTEAFF.